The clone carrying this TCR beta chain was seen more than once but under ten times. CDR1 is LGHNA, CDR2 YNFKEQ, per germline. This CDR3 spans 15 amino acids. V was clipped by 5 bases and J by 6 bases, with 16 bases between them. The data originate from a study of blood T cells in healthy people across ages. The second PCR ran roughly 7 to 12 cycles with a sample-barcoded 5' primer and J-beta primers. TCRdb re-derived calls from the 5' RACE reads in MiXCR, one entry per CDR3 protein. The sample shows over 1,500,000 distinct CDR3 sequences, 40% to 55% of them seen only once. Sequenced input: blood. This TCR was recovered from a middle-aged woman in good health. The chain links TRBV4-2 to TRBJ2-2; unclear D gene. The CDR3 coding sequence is TGTGCCAGCAGCTATGGAGTAGACCACGCCGGGGAGCTGTTTTTT. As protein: CASSYGVDHAGELFF.